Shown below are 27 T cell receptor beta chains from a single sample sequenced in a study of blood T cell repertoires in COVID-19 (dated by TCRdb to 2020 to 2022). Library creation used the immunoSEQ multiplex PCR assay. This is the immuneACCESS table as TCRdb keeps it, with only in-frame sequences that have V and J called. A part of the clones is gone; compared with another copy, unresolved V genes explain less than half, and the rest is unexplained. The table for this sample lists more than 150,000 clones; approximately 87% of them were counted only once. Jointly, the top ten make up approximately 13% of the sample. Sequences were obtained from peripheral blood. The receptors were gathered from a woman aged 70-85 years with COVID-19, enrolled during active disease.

The CDR3 region has the DNA TGCGCCAGCAGCCATCAGGGACAGGGGATCAACTATGGCTACACCTTC. Protein sequence: CASSHQGQGINYGYTF. The V call is TRBV4-1, the J call TRBJ1-2; 10 bases fit TRBD1. Trimming took 3 bases from V and 2 from J; bases not matched to a gene: 6. This CDR3 has 16 residues. Per germline, CDR1 MGHRA and CDR2 YSYEKL.

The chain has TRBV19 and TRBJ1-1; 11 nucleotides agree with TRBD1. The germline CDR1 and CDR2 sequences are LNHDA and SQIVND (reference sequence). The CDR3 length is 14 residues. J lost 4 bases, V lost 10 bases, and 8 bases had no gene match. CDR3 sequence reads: CATGTGGPGTEAFF. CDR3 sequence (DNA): TGTGCCACCGGGACAGGGGGACCGGGCACTGAAGCTTTCTTT.

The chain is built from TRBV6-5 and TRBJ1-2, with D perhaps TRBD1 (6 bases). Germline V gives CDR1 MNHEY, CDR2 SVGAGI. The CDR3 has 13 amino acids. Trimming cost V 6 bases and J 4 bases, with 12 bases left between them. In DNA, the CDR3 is TGTGCCAGCAGCCGTGACAGGAGCTATGGCTACACCTTC. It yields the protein CASSRDRSYGYTF.

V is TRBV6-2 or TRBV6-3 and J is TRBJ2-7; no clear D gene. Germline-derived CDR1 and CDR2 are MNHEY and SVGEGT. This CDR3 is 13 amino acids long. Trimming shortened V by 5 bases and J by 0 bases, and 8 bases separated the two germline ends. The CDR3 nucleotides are TGTGCCAGCAGTGACACCCTCTCCTACGAGCAGTACTTC. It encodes CASSDTLSYEQYF.

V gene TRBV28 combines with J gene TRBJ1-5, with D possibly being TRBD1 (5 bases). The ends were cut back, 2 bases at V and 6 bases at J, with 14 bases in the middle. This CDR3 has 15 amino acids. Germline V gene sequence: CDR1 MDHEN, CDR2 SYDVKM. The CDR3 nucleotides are TGTGCCAGCAGTTTAAATCGGCAGGGTGGTCAGCCCCAGCATTTT. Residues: CASSLNRQGGQPQHF.

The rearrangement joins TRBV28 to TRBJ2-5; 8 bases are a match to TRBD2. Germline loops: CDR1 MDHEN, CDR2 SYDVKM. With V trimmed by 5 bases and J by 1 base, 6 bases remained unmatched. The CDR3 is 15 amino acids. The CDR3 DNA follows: TGTGCCAGCAGTATAGCGCGGGGGGTCCAAGAGACCCAGTACTTC. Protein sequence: CASSIARGVQETQYF.

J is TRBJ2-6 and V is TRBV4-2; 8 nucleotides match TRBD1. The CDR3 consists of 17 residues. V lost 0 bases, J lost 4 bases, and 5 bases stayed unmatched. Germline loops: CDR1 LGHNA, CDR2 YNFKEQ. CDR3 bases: TGTGCCAGCAGCCAAGATCTAACAGGGGGAGGGGCCAACGTCCTGACTTTC. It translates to CASSQDLTGGGANVLTF.

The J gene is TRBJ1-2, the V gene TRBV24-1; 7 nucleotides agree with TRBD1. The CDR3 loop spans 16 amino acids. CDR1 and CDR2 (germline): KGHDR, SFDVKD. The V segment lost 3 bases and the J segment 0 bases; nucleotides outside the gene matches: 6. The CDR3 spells CATSDTTGKTNYGYTF. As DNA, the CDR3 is TGTGCCACCAGTGATACGACAGGGAAAACTAACTATGGCTACACCTTC.

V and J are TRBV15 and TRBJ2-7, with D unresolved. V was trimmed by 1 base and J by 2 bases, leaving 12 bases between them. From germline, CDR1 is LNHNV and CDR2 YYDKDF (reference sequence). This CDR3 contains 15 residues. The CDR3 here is CATSRVRGGTYEQYF. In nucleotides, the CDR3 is TGTGCCACCAGCAGAGTACGCGGTGGAACCTACGAGCAGTACTTC.

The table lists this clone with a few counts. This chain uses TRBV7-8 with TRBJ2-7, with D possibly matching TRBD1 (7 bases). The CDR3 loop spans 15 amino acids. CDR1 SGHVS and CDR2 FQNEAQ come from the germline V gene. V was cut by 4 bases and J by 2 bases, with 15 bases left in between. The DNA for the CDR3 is TGTGCCAGCAGCTCAAGACAGGGAGGTACCTACGAGCAGTACTTC. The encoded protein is CASSSRQGGTYEQYF.

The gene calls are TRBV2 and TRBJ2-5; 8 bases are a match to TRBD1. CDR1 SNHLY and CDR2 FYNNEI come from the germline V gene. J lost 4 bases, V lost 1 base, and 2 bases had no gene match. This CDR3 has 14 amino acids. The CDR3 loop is CASSEGQGAETQYF. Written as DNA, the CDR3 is TGTGCCAGCAGTGAAGGCCAGGGGGCAGAGACCCAGTACTTC.

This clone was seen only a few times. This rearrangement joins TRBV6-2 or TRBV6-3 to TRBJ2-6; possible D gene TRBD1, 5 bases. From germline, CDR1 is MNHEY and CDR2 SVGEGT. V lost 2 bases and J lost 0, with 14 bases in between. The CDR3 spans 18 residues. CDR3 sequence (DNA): TGTGCCAGCAGTTACGAGTGGGGCTCTAGCTCTGGGGCCAACGTCCTGACTTTC. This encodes CASSYEWGSSSGANVLTF.

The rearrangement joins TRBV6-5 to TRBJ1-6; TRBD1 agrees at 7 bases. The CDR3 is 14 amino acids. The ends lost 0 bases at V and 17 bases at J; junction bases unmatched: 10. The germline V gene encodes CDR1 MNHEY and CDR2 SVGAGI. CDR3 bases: TGTGCCAGCAGTTACTCGATGCAACCGGGACAGTTCCACTTT. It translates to CASSYSMQPGQFHF.

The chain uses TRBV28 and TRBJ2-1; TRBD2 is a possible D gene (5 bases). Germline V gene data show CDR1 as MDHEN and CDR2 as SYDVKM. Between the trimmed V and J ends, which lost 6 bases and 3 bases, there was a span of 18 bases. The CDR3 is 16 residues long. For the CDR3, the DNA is TGTGCCAGCAGCCCCTACAAGGGCGACTACTACAATGAGCAGTTCTTC. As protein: CASSPYKGDYYNEQFF.

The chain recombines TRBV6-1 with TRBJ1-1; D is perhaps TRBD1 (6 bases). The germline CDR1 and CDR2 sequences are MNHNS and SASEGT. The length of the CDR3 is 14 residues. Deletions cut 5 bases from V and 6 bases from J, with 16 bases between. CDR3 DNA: TGTGCCAGCAGTTTCGGGGGGCCGGGCGCTGAAGCTTTCTTT. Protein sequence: CASSFGGPGAEAFF.

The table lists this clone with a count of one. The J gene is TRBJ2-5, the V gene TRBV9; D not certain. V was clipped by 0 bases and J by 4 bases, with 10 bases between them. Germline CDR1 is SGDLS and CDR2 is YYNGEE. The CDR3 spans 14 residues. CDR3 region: CASSVGYYAETQYF. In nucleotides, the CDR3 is TGTGCCAGCAGCGTAGGCTACTACGCAGAGACCCAGTACTTC.

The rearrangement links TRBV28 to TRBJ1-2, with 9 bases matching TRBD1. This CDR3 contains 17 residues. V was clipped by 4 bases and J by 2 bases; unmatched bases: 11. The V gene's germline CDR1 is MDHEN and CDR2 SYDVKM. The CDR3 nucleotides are TGTGCCAGCAGTTCCCCCCGGGACAGGGAATCCAACTATGGCTACACCTTC. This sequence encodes CASSSPRDRESNYGYTF.

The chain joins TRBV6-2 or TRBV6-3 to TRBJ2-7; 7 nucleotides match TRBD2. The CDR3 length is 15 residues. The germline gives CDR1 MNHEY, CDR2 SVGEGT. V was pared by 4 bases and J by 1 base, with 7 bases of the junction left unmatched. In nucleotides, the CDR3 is TGTGCCAGCAGTTCCTTAGCGGGTCGGTCCTACGAGCAGTACTTC. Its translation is CASSSLAGRSYEQYF.

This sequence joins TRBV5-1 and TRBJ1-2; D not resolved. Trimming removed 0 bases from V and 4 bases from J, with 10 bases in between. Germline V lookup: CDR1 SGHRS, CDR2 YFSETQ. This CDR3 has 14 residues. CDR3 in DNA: TGCGCCAGCAGCTTGGCCTCAGCTAGCTATGGCTACACCTTC. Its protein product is CASSLASASYGYTF.

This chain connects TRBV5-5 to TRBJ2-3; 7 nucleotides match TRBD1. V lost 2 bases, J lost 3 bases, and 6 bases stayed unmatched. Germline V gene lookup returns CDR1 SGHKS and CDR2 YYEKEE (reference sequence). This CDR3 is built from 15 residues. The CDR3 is CASSFGQATTDTQYF. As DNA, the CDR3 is TGTGCCAGCAGCTTTGGACAGGCTACGACAGATACGCAGTATTTT.

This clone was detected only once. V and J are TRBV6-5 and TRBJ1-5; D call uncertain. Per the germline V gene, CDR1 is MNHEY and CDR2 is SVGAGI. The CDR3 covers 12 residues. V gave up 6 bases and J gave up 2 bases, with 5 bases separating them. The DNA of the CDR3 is TGTGCCAGCAGGATAGGCAATCAGCCCCAGCATTTT. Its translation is CASRIGNQPQHF.

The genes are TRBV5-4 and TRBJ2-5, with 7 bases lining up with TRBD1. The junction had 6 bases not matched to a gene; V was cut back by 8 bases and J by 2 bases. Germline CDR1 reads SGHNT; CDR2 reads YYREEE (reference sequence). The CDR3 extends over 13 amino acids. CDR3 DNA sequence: TGTGCCAGTGGCATACAGGGGCAAGAGACCCAGTACTTC. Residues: CASGIQGQETQYF.

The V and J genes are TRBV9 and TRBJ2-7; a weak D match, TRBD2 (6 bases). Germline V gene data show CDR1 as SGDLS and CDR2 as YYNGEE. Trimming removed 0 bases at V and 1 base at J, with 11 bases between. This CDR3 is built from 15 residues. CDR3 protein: CASSVGETSSYEQYF. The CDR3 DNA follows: TGTGCCAGCAGCGTAGGGGAGACTAGTTCCTACGAGCAGTACTTC.

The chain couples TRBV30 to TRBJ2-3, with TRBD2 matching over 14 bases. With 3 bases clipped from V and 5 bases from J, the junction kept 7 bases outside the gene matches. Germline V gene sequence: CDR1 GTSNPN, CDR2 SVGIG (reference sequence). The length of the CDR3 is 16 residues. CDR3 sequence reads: CAWSQRTSGRRDTQYF. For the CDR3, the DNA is TGTGCCTGGAGCCAACGGACTAGCGGGAGGCGAGATACGCAGTATTTT.

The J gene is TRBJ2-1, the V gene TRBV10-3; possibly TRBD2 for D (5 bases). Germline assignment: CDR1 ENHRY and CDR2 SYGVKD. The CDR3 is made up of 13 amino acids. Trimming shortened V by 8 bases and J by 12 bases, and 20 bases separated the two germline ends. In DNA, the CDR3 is TGTGCCATCGCGTCAGCGGAGAGGAGTAGGCAGTTCTTC. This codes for CAIASAERSRQFF.

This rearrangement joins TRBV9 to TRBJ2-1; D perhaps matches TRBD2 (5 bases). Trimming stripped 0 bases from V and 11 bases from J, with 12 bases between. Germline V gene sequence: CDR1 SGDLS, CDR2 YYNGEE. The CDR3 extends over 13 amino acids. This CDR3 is CASSVDVRRKQFF. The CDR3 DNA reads TGTGCCAGCAGCGTAGATGTGAGGAGGAAGCAGTTCTTC.

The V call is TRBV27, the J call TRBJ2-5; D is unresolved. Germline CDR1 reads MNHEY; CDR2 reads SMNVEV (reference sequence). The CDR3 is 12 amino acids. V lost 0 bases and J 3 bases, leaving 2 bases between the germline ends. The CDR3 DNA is TGTGCCAGCAGTTTATCCGAAGAGACCCAGTACTTC. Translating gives CASSLSEETQYF.